Listed below are T cell receptor beta chains from one sample, sequenced in a study of T cells in Graves' hyperthyroidism and ophthalmopathy. One entry per CDR3 protein, called by TCRdb with MiXCR from the multiplex PCR reads. Of some 510,000 distinct CDR3 sequences listed, about 20% are singletons. Sequencing was carried out using blood. These receptors came from a man aged 18 to 30 with Graves' hyperthyroidism. Both conserved end residues are trimmed from each CDR3. Fields, in order: V gene, D gene, CDR3 protein. The D gene is left open where the match is weak.

TRBV7-9 NA ASSSTGPFYEQY
TRBV29-1 NA SVKGETLGNYGYT
TRBV18 NA ASSPVGQGSTETF
TRBV19 TRBD1 ASSIPGQGSPNYGYT
TRBV28 NA ASKIPGQTYSNQPQH
TRBV12-3/TRBV12-4 NA ASSLGSNQPQH
TRBV11-2 NA ASSPQGQRLIAF
TRBV3-1 NA ASSQKDIFRPYEQY
TRBV28 NA ASSTGPNNYGYT
TRBV28 NA ASTSYGYGYEQY
TRBV12-3/TRBV12-4 NA ASSSDYTGELF
TRBV20-1 NA SARVTGTLNQPQH
TRBV11-2 TRBD2 ASSLAPGTTQETQY
TRBV4-2 NA ASSQGSVGQRNQPQH
TRBV14 NA ASSQGTWVQETQY
TRBV7-8 NA ASSLSGDNTPLH
TRBV27 NA ASSFKGFYGYT
TRBV30 TRBD2 AWSGSGGGYNEQF
TRBV7-9 NA ASSLVGNTGELF
TRBV6-2/TRBV6-3 NA ASSYVIGAEAF